This TCR beta chain comes out of a study of T cell repertoires in cytomegalovirus infection. At the level of the study: Through public TCR beta signatures, both CMV infection and matching HLA type were indicated. Whole-study findings and limits: Carriage of CMV together with the relevant HLA was identifiable through cumulative public TCR beta family frequency. In two of eight donors, the top clonotype was HLA-C-restricted CMV-specific.

This clonotype was detected ten times or more. Its matching antigen is unknown. TCRdb analysed the reads with MiXCR anew, one entry per CDR3 protein. The profile shows roughly 500,000 distinct CDR3 sequences, approximately 11% of them singletons. CDR3 size: 15 residues. Germline CDR1 is SGHDN and CDR2 is FVKESK. Between the trimmed V and J ends, which lost 0 bases and 10 bases, there was a span of 13 bases. The source is a human donor in good health (CMV status not recorded). Some clones in this sample may be carry-over from other donors' samples. The chain combines TRBV14 with TRBJ1-6; D is ambiguous. Sequenced input: PBMCs. The CDR3: CASSQEGTAGSPLHF. The DNA of the CDR3 is TGTGCCAGCAGCCAAGAGGGAACAGCGGGGTCACCCCTCCACTTT. Drawing the rest from reference TRBV14 and TRBJ1-6, the complete variable domain is EAGVTQFPSHSVIEKGQTVTLRCDPISGHDNLYWYRRVMGKEIKFLLHFVKESKQDESGMPNNRFLAERTGGTYSTLKVQPAELEDSGVYFCASSQEGTAGSPLHFGNGTRLTVT.